This T cell receptor beta chain was observed in a study of T cells expressing NK-cell markers. This CDR3 has 16 residues. Production of TCR beta cDNA relied on 5'RACE template switching with UMIs. TCRdb reanalyzed the 5' RACE reads, giving one entry per CDR3 protein sequence and no DNA. The listing contains some 140,000 distinct CDR3 sequences. Sequencing used blood T cells: a sorted CD56 or NKG2C T cell subset, CD4+ or CD8+ T cells, or bulk PBMC T cells (not recorded which). This receptor was taken from a woman in her forties or fifties in good health. The chain links TRBV12-3 or TRBV12-4 to TRBJ2-1; TCRdb's D gene call, TRBD1, goes unchecked for lack of DNA. The CDR3 sequence is CASSLYPVQGGNEQFF.